This record concerns one T cell receptor beta chain sequence. Its antigen is still unknown. Per-base quality was not reported, and no clone a single base away is much larger than it. This specimen belongs to a study of patients and donors after allogeneic stem cell transplantation (dated by TCRdb to about 2020). The CDR3 numbers 14 residues from cysteine through phenylalanine. The retained sequence is limited to the CDR3, 42 bases, with the frame set at the first base. Trimming leaves V shorter by 7 bases and J shorter by 0 bases, with the junction holding 5 bases beyond the gene matches. CDR1 LNHDA and CDR2 SQIVND were looked up in the germline V gene (reference sequence). Library preparation was by RT-PCR. Sequencing took place on a NextSeq 550. Starting from the raw public reads, TCRdb applied fastp trimming at Q25, assembled clones with MiXCR and retained in-frame beta chains. Each record represents a unique CDR3 protein, reported with the most common genes and DNA among its rows. In all, the sample holds about 960,000 distinct CDR3 sequences, and roughly 18% of those were seen once. The top ten constitute roughly 6% of the sample.

Sequences were obtained from blood, either unsorted or a sorted T cell fraction (not recorded which). This sequence was found in a human donor who was either an allogeneic HSCT recipient or a stem cell or donor lymphocyte infusion donor (not recorded which). It is not recorded whose cells these are; they may come from a transplant donor. The V gene is TRBV19 and the J gene is TRBJ1-1; 7 bases in the middle match TRBD1. This receptor has the CDR3 CASIRGDLNTEAFF. The DNA reads as follows: TGTGCCAGTATCAGGGGGGATTTGAACACTGAAGCTTTCTTT.